This record looks at one T cell receptor beta chain sequence and its context. The entry originates in a study of blood T cell repertoires in COVID-19. TCRdb's copy holds only in-frame clones and misses some; the assay was immunoSEQ multiplex PCR. The repertoire holds 150,000 to 200,000 clones, with 86% as singletons. Germline values: CDR1 SGHAT, CDR2 FQNNGV. Trimming at V came to 5 bases and at J to 1 base, leaving 7 bases not matched to a gene. The CDR3 length is 15 residues. This TCR was recovered from an elderly woman in a cohort sampled during active or convalescent COVID-19. The source material was peripheral blood. This chain joins TRBV11-2 and TRBJ2-7, with 8 bases matching TRBD1. CDR3 DNA sequence: TGTGCCAGCAGCCCTCGACAGGGGCGTTCCTACGAGCAGTACTTC. Translating it yields CASSPRQGRSYEQYF.